The next 28 T cell receptor beta chains were all read from a single sample in a study of cytomegalovirus exposure and HLA in healthy donors. Primers for the PCR totalled 60 Vbeta and 13 Jbeta. Generated by immunoSEQ multiplex PCR, the TCRdb table keeps only in-frame clones and is missing some. The specimen's table records 100,000 to 150,000 clones. The source material was PBMCs. These receptors all stem from a man younger than 35 in good health and CMV-seronegative.

To note about this clone: Other DNA sequences of this sample code for an identical CDR3. The chain has TRBV5-1 and TRBJ2-3, with a weak D call TRBD1 (5 bases). The CDR3 is 15 amino acids. The ends were cut back, 1 base at V and 1 base at J, with 10 bases in the middle. Germline CDR1 and CDR2: SGHRS and YFSETQ. The CDR3 protein is CASSLRGLGTDTQYF. Written as DNA, the CDR3 is TGCGCCAGCAGCTTGAGGGGTTTGGGCACAGATACGCAGTATTTT.

The chain uses TRBV27 and TRBJ2-7, with 10 bases fitting TRBD2. The length of the CDR3 is 15 residues. CDR1 and CDR2 (germline): MNHEY, SMNVEV (reference sequence). V was pared by 5 bases and J by 9 bases, with 13 bases of the junction left unmatched. The CDR3: CASSISGTSAPGQYF. The CDR3 bases are TGTGCCAGCAGTATTTCCGGGACTAGCGCGCCGGGGCAGTACTTC.

This chain connects TRBV4-3 to TRBJ2-1; no firm D call. From germline, CDR1 is LGHNA and CDR2 YSLEER. V was shortened by 1 base and J by 6 bases, with 4 bases between the two germline ends. This CDR3 is built from 12 residues. The CDR3 spells CASSQVSNEQFF. The CDR3 DNA is TGCGCCAGCAGCCAAGTCTCCAATGAGCAGTTCTTC.

The chain links TRBV19 to TRBJ1-5; TRBD1 matches 12 bases. This CDR3 comprises 15 residues. Germline lookup yields CDR1 LNHDA and CDR2 SQIVND (reference sequence). V gave up 5 bases and J gave up 6 bases; unmatched junction bases: 5. The DNA for the CDR3 is TGTGCCAGTAGTTTACCGGGACAGGGGGCTCAGCCCCAGCATTTT. Translating gives CASSLPGQGAQPQHF.

V and J are TRBV5-1 and TRBJ1-4, with a tentative D call TRBD1 (5 bases). The CDR3 spans 15 residues. Germline V lookup: CDR1 SGHRS, CDR2 YFSETQ. V shed 4 bases and J shed 2 bases, with 12 bases lying between them. The DNA of the CDR3 is TGCGCCAGCAGCGTGCAGGGATTTACTAATGAAAAACTGTTTTTT. Translating it yields CASSVQGFTNEKLFF.

This rearrangement joins TRBV6-5 to TRBJ2-7; 8 bases line up with TRBD2. V shed 2 bases and J 6 bases; nucleotides not matched to a gene: 12. Germline V gene lookup returns CDR1 MNHEY and CDR2 SVGAGI. This CDR3 spans 16 amino acids. The CDR3 coding sequence is TGTGCCAGCAGTTACGGTAGCGGGATTAGTCACCCCGAGCAGTACTTC. Its translation is CASSYGSGISHPEQYF.

This chain links TRBV2 with TRBJ1-6; D call uncertain. Germline lookup yields CDR1 SNHLY and CDR2 FYNNEI. Trimming removed 7 bases from V and 4 bases from J, with 17 bases in between. This CDR3 contains 16 residues. The CDR3 DNA reads TGTGCCAGCACTAAGGTCGAGGCAGCGTATAATTCACCCCTCCACTTT. It is translated as CASTKVEAAYNSPLHF.

The V call is TRBV7-6, the J call TRBJ2-5, with TRBD2 matching over 7 bases. The CDR3 is made up of 14 amino acids. CDR1 is SGHVS, CDR2 FNYEAQ, per germline. The J segment lost 5 bases and the V segment lost 5 bases, leaving 8 bases of the junction unmatched. This chain's CDR3 is CASSQPTSLETQYF. The CDR3 DNA reads as TGTGCCAGCAGCCAACCGACTAGCCTGGAGACCCAGTACTTC.

V gene TRBV7-9 combines with J gene TRBJ1-6; 8 nucleotides align to TRBD1. V dropped 5 bases and J dropped 5; count of bases not matched to a gene: 8. The germline CDR1 and CDR2 sequences are SEHNR and FQNEAQ (reference sequence). The CDR3 loop spans 16 amino acids. DNA for the CDR3: TGTGCCAGCAGCCCCGTTACAGGGGGTAATAATTCACCCCTCCACTTT. It translates to CASSPVTGGNNSPLHF.

This chain uses TRBV13 with TRBJ2-7; D perhaps matches TRBD1 (5 bases). The CDR3 has 14 residues. The germline V gene has CDR1 PRHDT and CDR2 FYEKMQ (reference sequence). V lost 4 bases, J lost 3 bases, and 13 bases lay in between. This CDR3 is CASSSQGGNYEQYF. In nucleotides, the CDR3 is TGTGCCAGCAGCTCGCAGGGTGGTAACTACGAGCAGTACTTC.

This CDR3 reads CSLTGDYNEQFF. CDR3 nucleotides: TGCAGCTTAACGGGAGACTACAATGAGCAGTTCTTC. The chain is built from TRBV29-1 and TRBJ2-1, with D perhaps matching TRBD2 (6 bases). The CDR3 has 12 residues. Germline V gene sequence: CDR1 SQVTM, CDR2 ANQGSEA. The germline V and J ends were trimmed by 8 bases and 3 bases, with 11 bases remaining between them.

V and J are TRBV30 and TRBJ1-6; 10 bases are a match to TRBD1. This CDR3 spans 14 amino acids. V dropped 3 bases and J dropped 8; count of bases not matched to a gene: 4. Germline values: CDR1 GTSNPN, CDR2 SVGIG (reference sequence). The CDR3 region is CAWRTGTGDSPLHF. The CDR3 coding sequence is TGTGCCTGGAGGACCGGGACAGGGGATTCACCCCTCCACTTT.

The chain has TRBV2 and TRBJ1-2, with D tentatively TRBD1 (5 bases). CDR3 length equals 12 residues. V was shortened by 10 bases and J by 10 bases, with 19 bases between the two germline ends. Germline CDR1 SNHLY, CDR2 FYNNEI. CDR3 amino acids: CANPDDSGDYTF. DNA of the CDR3: TGTGCCAACCCGGATGACTCGGGGGACTACACCTTC. Together with reference TRBV2 and TRBJ1-2, the CDR3 gives the full variable domain: EPEVTQTPSHQVTQMGQEVILRCVPISNHLYFYWYRQILGQKVEFLVSFYNNEISEKSEIFDDQFSVERPDGSNFTLKIRSTKLEDSAMYFCANPDDSGDYTFGSGTRLTVV.

This rearrangement joins TRBV5-6 to TRBJ2-5; 7 bases fit TRBD1. Judging by the DNA end, TRBJ2-7 fits better; the J call may be wrong. Germline CDR1 SGHDT, CDR2 YYEEEE. This CDR3 spans 13 amino acids. Here the CDR3 reads CASSSTTGAEQYF. CDR3 bases: TGTGCCAGCAGCTCCACAACAGGGGCCGAGCAGTACTTC.

This rearrangement joins TRBV5-4 to TRBJ2-5; the D gene is possibly TRBD1 (6 bases). The J call may be in error: the DNA end matches TRBJ2-7 better. CDR1 SGHNT and CDR2 YYREEE come from the germline V gene (reference sequence). CDR3 size: 16 residues. The CDR3 DNA is TGTGCCAGCAGCTTGGCCGGCTCGGGACACGGCAACGAGCAGTACTTC. This translates into CASSLAGSGHGNEQYF.

The J gene is TRBJ1-2, the V gene TRBV25-1; the D gene is possibly TRBD1 (6 bases). V was trimmed by 2 bases and J by 8 bases, leaving 12 bases between them. This CDR3 has 13 residues. Germline loops: CDR1 MGHDK, CDR2 SYGVNS. This chain's CDR3 is CASSEMTGWGYTF. CDR3 bases: TGTGCCAGCAGTGAAATGACAGGTTGGGGCTACACCTTC.

This chain joins TRBV6-1 and TRBJ2-7; 11 nucleotides agree with TRBD1. Germline V gives CDR1 MNHNS, CDR2 SASEGT. Germline trimming cut 7 bases from V and 3 bases from J; bases unmatched to any gene: 8. The CDR3 length is 15 residues. The CDR3 spells CASTEGTGGVYEQYF. Written as DNA, the CDR3 is TGTGCCAGCACCGAGGGGACAGGGGGAGTCTACGAGCAGTACTTC.

V is TRBV5-1 and J is TRBJ1-6, with D possibly matching TRBD1 (5 bases). The CDR3 has 15 residues. Trimming took 0 bases from V and 4 from J, leaving 8 bases between them. CDR1 and CDR2 from the germline V gene are SGHRS and YFSETQ. CDR3 amino acids: CASSLEQAYNSPLHF. The CDR3 DNA sequence: TGCGCCAGCAGCTTGGAACAGGCTTATAATTCACCCCTCCACTTT.

This chain links TRBV7-5 with TRBJ2-5; no check of the table's D call, TRBD2, against the DNA was made. TRBV7-5 is a pseudogene. This CDR3 has 13 residues. CDR3 amino acids: CVRSRGPRETQYF. The DNA for the CDR3 is TGTGTCAGAAGCCGCGGGCCCCGAGAGACCCAGTACTTC.

This rearrangement joins TRBV9 to TRBJ1-5, with D perhaps matching TRBD1 (6 bases). CDR1 and CDR2 from the germline V gene are SGDLS and YYNGEE. With 4 bases removed from V and 6 bases from J, the gap between germline ends came to 14 bases. The CDR3 totals 14 residues. The CDR3 is CASSKYGTFQPQHF. The CDR3 DNA sequence: TGTGCCAGCAGCAAGTACGGGACATTTCAGCCCCAGCATTTT.

J is TRBJ1-3 and V is TRBV19; TRBD1 matches 7 bases. The CDR3 has 14 residues. The V gene's germline CDR1 is LNHDA and CDR2 SQIVND (reference sequence). V lost 5 bases, J lost 5 bases, and 6 bases stayed unmatched. CDR3 protein: CASSDGTDRNTIYF. The CDR3 DNA sequence: TGTGCCAGTAGTGACGGGACAGATCGAAACACCATATATTTT.

The chain is built from TRBV29-1 and TRBJ2-5; tentative D call: TRBD2 (5 bases). V was pared by 4 bases and J by 4 bases, with 10 bases between. Germline lookup yields CDR1 SQVTM and CDR2 ANQGSEA. This CDR3 is built from 12 residues. This CDR3 is CSVVGRRETQYF. CDR3 DNA: TGCAGCGTTGTGGGGAGAAGAGAGACCCAGTACTTC.

The V call is TRBV11-2, the J call TRBJ2-7; possible D gene TRBD2, 5 bases. The CDR3 has 11 amino acids. Germline CDR1 and CDR2: SGHAT and FQNNGV. The V gene lost 7 bases and the J gene lost 4 bases, with 8 bases spanning the gap. CDR3 sequence (DNA): TGTGCCAGCACCCGGGGTTACGAGCAGTACTTC. Translating it yields CASTRGYEQYF.

This rearrangement joins TRBV9 to TRBJ2-2, with 9 bases identical to TRBD2. Trimming cost V 1 base and J 0 bases; bases outside gene matches: 22. This CDR3 region has 23 residues. The V gene's germline CDR1 is SGDLS and CDR2 YYNGEE. CDR3 loop: CASSVTQSTAGRGGYANTGELFF. CDR3 nucleotide sequence: TGTGCCAGCAGCGTAACCCAAAGCACGGCCGGGCGGGGGGGTTACGCGAACACCGGGGAGCTGTTTTTT.

The chain uses TRBV7-3 and TRBJ2-1, with D tentatively TRBD1 (5 bases). Trimming cost V 6 bases and J 1 base, with 13 bases left between them. This CDR3 has 15 amino acids. Germline V lookup: CDR1 SGHTA, CDR2 FQGTGA. The CDR3 nucleotides read TGTGCCAGCAGTAAGGGGCAGGGTTCCTACAATGAGCAGTTCTTC. Amino acids: CASSKGQGSYNEQFF. The complete variable domain, with remaining parts taken from reference TRBV7-3 and TRBJ2-1, reads GAGVSQTPSNKVTEKGKYVELRCDPISGHTALYWYRQSLGQGPEFLIYFQGTGAADDSGLPNDRFFAVRPEGSVSTLKIQRTERGDSAVYLCASSKGQGSYNEQFFGPGTRLTVL.

J is TRBJ2-3 and V is TRBV2; TRBD1 matches at 11 bases. Germline trimming cut 7 bases from V and 2 bases from J; bases unmatched to any gene: 8. Germline-derived CDR1 and CDR2 are SNHLY and FYNNEI. The CDR3 runs 16 residues. CDR3 protein: CASNLMDRGHTDTQYF. The CDR3, as DNA: TGTGCCAGCAACCTTATGGACAGGGGGCACACAGATACGCAGTATTTT. Full variable domain (outside the CDR3, taken from reference TRBV2 and TRBJ2-3): EPEVTQTPSHQVTQMGQEVILRCVPISNHLYFYWYRQILGQKVEFLVSFYNNEISEKSEIFDDQFSVERPDGSNFTLKIRSTKLEDSAMYFCASNLMDRGHTDTQYFGPGTRLTVL.

This rearrangement joins TRBV28 to TRBJ2-1, with D perhaps TRBD2 (5 bases). Between the trimmed V and J ends, which lost 5 bases and 7 bases, there was a span of 18 bases. CDR1 and CDR2 from the germline V gene are MDHEN and SYDVKM. This CDR3 has 15 amino acids. DNA for the CDR3: TGTGCCAGCAGTCCACAGTCATCGGGAAGTAATGAGCAGTTCTTC. Its protein is CASSPQSSGSNEQFF. The full variable domain, its missing parts supplied by reference TRBV28 and TRBJ2-1, is DVKVTQSSRYLVKRTGEKVFLECVQDMDHENMFWYRQDPGLGLRLIYFSYDVKMKEKGDIPEGYSVSREKKERFSLILESASTNQTSMYLCASSPQSSGSNEQFFGPGTRLTVL.

The rearrangement links TRBV7-3 to TRBJ1-1; 9 positions match TRBD1. V shed 3 bases, J shed 5 bases, and the junction held 1 base outside the gene matches. Per the germline V gene, CDR1 is SGHTA and CDR2 is FQGTGA. The CDR3 extends over 13 amino acids. For the CDR3, the DNA is TGTGCCAGCAGCTTCGGACAGGGGACTGAAGCTTTCTTT. Encoded protein: CASSFGQGTEAFF.